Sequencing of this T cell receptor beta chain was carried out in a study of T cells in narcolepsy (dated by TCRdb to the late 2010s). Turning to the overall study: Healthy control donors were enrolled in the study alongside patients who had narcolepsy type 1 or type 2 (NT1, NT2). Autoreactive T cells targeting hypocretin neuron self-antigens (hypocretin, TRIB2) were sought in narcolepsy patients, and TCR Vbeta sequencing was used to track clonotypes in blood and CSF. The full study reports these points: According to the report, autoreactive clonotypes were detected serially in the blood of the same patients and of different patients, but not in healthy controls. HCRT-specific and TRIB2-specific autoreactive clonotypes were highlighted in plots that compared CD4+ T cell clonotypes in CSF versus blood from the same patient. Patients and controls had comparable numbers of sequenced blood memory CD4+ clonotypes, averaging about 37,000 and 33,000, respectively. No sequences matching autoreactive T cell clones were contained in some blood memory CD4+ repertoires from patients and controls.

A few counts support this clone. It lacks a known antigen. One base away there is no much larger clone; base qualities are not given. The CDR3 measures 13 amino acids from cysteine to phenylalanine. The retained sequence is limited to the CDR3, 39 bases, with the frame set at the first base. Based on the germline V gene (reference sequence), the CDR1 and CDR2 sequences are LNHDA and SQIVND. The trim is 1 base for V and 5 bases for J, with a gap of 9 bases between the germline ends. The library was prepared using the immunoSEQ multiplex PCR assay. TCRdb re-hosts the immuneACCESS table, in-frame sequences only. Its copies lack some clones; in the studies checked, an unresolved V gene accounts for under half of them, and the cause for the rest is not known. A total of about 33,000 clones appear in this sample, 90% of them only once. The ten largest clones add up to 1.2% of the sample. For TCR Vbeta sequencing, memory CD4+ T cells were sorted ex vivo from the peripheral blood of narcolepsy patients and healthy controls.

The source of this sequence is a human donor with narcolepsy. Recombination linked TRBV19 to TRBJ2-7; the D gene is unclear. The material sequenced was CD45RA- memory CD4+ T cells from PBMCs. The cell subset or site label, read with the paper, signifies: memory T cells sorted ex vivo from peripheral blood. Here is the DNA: TGTGCCAGTAGTATAGGGGTAGGACACGAGCAGTACTTC. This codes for CASSIGVGHEQYF.